This T cell receptor beta chain was sequenced during a study of CD8+ T cells in alopecia areata. Study context: Treated patients took oral tofacitinib at 5 to 10 mg twice daily. Study findings and constraints: Normal scalp showed lower clonality than lesional scalp, especially alopecia totalis/universalis.

In the case of this clone: Antigen specificity is unknown.

Regarding treatment: oral pan-JAK inhibitor, 5-10 mg twice daily. Specimens obtained from alopecia areata patients comprised lesional scalp punch biopsies and peripheral blood. Following extraction, RNA underwent reverse transcription to cDNA, which served as the sequencing template. Libraries were prepared by immunoSEQ multiplex PCR; TCRdb keeps only in-frame clonotypes and omits some of them. The top ten hold 9.5% to 14% of the sample, which has some 170,000 clones, about 53% seen once. V was trimmed by 1 base and J by 6 bases, leaving 8 bases between them. Germline loops: CDR1 GTSNPN, CDR2 SVGIG (reference sequence). The CDR3 totals 12 residues.

This chain joins TRBV30 and TRBJ2-3; a weak D match, TRBD2 (5 bases). The sample consisted of CD8+ T cells sorted from blood, taken at week 24, from a patient treated with tofacitinib. This TCR came from a human donor with alopecia areata. The DNA for the CDR3 is TGTGCCTGGAGTGGGGGAGCCGATACGCAGTATTTT. It translates to CAWSGGADTQYF.